This T cell receptor (beta chain) was sequenced for a study of blood T cell repertoires in COVID-19. Overall study: Acute and convalescent COVID-19 samples came from the United States, Italy and Spain. Nucleic acid was either cDNA or gDNA, and it came from T cells, B-cell-depleted T cells, or PBMCs.

Original methodology: Quantification of nucleated cells was approximated via reference gene primer amplification. Clones were sequenced by immunoSEQ multiplex PCR, and TCRdb holds only the in-frame ones, with some missing. From that table come the V and J calls and clone size; the DNA was used to work out D and trimming. This sample has about 240,000 clones, with around 83% found just once. Germline CDR1 is MNHEY and CDR2 is SVGAGI. The CDR3 has 13 amino acids. V shed 6 bases and J shed 6 bases, with 12 bases lying between them. The source of this sequence is a woman in her late teens or twenties with acute or convalescent COVID-19. The chain links TRBV6-5 to TRBJ2-1; D is perhaps TRBD2 (6 bases). Source material: peripheral blood. CDR3 loop: CASRQGLTNEQFF. The CDR3 region has the DNA TGTGCCAGCAGACAAGGACTAACCAATGAGCAGTTCTTC.